The following is a T cell receptor (beta chain) sequence with its context. Its antigen is as yet unknown. These data belong to a study of cytomegalovirus exposure and HLA in healthy donors. The study, taken as a whole, reports: Specificity of three CMV-associated chains for CMV antigens was verified in vitro.

With V trimmed by 5 bases and J by 7 bases, 11 bases remained unmatched. This CDR3 is 16 amino acids long. The germline gives CDR1 SGHAT, CDR2 FQNNGV. Primers for the PCR totalled 60 Vbeta and 13 Jbeta. This table comes from immunoSEQ multiplex PCR, and its TCRdb copy is limited to in-frame clones, with some not included. This table has 100,000 to 130,000 clones, around three quarters appearing once. Sequences were obtained from PBMCs. The V and J genes are TRBV11-2 and TRBJ1-4; the match to TRBD1 covers 9 bases. The source is a male donor in good health and CMV-seronegative. The CDR3 DNA sequence: TGTGCCAGCAGCCCACTCGGGGGACAGGGTTTTGAAAAACTGTTTTTT. Its translation: CASSPLGGQGFEKLFF. Filled out from reference TRBV11-2 and TRBJ1-4, the complete variable domain reads EAGVAQSPRYKIIEKRQSVAFWCNPISGHATLYWYQQILGQGPKLLIQFQNNGVVDDSQLPKDRFSAERLKGVDSTLKIQPAKLEDSAVYLCASSPLGGQGFEKLFFGSGTQLSVL.